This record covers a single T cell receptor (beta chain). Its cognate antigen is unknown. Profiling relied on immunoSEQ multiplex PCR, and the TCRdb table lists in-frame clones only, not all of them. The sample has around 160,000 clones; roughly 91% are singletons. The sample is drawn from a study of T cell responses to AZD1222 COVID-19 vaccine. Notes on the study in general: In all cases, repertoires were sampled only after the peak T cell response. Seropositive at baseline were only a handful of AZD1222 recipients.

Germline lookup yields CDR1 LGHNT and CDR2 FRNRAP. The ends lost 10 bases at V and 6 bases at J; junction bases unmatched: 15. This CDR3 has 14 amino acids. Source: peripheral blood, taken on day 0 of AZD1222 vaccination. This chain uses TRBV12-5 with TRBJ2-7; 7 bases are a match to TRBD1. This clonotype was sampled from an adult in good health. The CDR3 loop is CATSLTMAGGEQYF. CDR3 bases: TGTGCTACCAGTTTAACCATGGCAGGGGGCGAGCAGTACTTC.